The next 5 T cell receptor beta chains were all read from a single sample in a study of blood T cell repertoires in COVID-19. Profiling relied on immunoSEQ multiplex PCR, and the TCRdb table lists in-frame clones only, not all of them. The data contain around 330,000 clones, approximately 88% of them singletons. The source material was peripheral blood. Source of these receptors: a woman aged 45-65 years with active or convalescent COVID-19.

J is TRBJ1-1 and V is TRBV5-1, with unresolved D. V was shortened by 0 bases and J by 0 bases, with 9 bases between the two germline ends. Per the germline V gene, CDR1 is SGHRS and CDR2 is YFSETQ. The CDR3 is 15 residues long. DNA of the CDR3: TGCGCCAGCAGCTTGGATTCGGGAGTGAACACTGAAGCTTTCTTT. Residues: CASSLDSGVNTEAFF.

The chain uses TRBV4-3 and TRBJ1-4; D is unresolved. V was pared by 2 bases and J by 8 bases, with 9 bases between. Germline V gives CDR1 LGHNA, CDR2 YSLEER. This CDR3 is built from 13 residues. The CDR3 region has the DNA TGCGCCAGCAGCCAACACCACGGGGAAAAACTGTTTTTT. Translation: CASSQHHGEKLFF.

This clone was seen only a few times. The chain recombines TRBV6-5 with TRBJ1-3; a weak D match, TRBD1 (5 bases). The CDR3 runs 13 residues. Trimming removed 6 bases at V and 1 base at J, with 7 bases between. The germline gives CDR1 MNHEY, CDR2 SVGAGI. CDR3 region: CASRDSSGNTIYF. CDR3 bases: TGTGCCAGCAGAGACAGTTCTGGAAACACCATATATTTT.

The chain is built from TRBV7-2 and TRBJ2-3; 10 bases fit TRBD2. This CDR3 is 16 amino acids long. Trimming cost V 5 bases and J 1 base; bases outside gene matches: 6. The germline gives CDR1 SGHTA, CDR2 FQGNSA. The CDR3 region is CASSRAGGPGTDTQYF. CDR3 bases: TGTGCCAGCAGCAGAGCGGGAGGGCCAGGCACAGATACGCAGTATTTT.

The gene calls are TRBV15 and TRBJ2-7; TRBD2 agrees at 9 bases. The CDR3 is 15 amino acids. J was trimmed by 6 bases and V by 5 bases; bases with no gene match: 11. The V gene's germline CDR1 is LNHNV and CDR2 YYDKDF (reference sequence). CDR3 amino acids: CATSVRGISGSEQYF. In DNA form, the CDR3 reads TGTGCCACCAGCGTCCGAGGGATTAGCGGGAGCGAGCAGTACTTC.